These 4 T cell receptor beta chains share one sample of origin, sequenced in a study of shared clonotypes between healthy human individuals. This table comes from immunoSEQ multiplex PCR, and its TCRdb copy is limited to in-frame clones, with some not included. The table records some 2,000,000 clones, under 97% of them present only once. The specimen sequenced was naive CD4+ T cells sorted from blood. Indicated subset: CD45RA+ positively selected. The receptor source for this set is a man in his late teens or twenties in good health.

This chain links TRBV5-1 with TRBJ1-6; the D is unclear. Between the trimmed V and J ends, which lost 0 bases and 5 bases, there was a span of 9 bases. The CDR3 has 15 amino acids. Germline assignment: CDR1 SGHRS and CDR2 YFSETQ. The CDR3 DNA is TGCGCCAGCAGCTTGGCCCCTACTCATAATTCACCCCTCCACTTT. Its translation is CASSLAPTHNSPLHF.

The chain is built from TRBV19 and TRBJ1-1; no definite D call. Germline CDR1 reads LNHDA; CDR2 reads SQIVND (reference sequence). Trimming cost V 3 bases and J 2 bases, with 4 bases left between them. This CDR3 spans 12 amino acids. The CDR3 DNA follows: TGTGCCAGTAGTATCGAAAACACTGAAGCTTTCTTT. Protein sequence: CASSIENTEAFF.

The rearrangement uses TRBV30 and TRBJ1-4; 7 positions match TRBD1. Germline V gene lookup returns CDR1 GTSNPN and CDR2 SVGIG (reference sequence). The V gene end was trimmed by 2 bases and the J gene end by 5 bases; junction bases not matched to a gene: 11. This CDR3 spans 16 amino acids. The CDR3 sequence: CAWSMPRDRRNEKLFF. In DNA, the CDR3 is TGTGCCTGGAGTATGCCCCGGGACAGACGGAATGAAAAACTGTTTTTT. Full variable domain (missing parts from reference TRBV30 and TRBJ1-4): SQTIHQWPATLVQPVGSPLSLECTVEGTSNPNLYWYRQAAGRGLQLLFYSVGIGQISSEVPQNLSASRPQDRQFILSSKKLLLSDSGFYLCAWSMPRDRRNEKLFFGSGTQLSVL.

The rearrangement joins TRBV7-2 to TRBJ2-3; D assignment may be TRBD1 or TRBD2 (5 bases each). CDR1 is SGHTA and CDR2 is FQGNSA in the germline V gene. This CDR3 is 19 amino acids long. V was shortened by 8 bases and J by 1 base, with 28 bases between the two germline ends. Here the CDR3 DNA reads TGTGCCAGCGGCTATAAATCGGGGCCTAGCTTAGGGCGCACAGATACGCAGTATTTT. Its protein product is CASGYKSGPSLGRTDTQYF.